The 10 T cell receptor beta chains presented below share a single source sample, sequenced in a study of identical twins. One entry per CDR3 protein, called by TCRdb with MiXCR from the 5' RACE reads. The sample contains roughly 700,000 distinct CDR3 sequences, over 8.5% of which appear only once. Separately, the same data were catalogued under a study of yellow fever vaccine responses in identical twins.

Sequencing was done on a sample of PBMCs. The receptors stem from a woman between 18 and 29 years old in good health.

The chain carries TRBV15 and TRBJ2-5; TRBD2 might be the D (6 bases). The CDR3 covers 11 residues. Germline V gene lookup returns CDR1 LNHNV and CDR2 YYDKDF (reference sequence). Deletions cut 5 bases from V and 9 bases from J, with 10 bases between. CDR3 residues: CATSASGAQYF. CDR3 coding DNA: TGTGCCACCAGCGCTTCGGGGGCCCAGTACTTC.

This clonotype was seen repeatedly, ten times or more. The germline gene is not matched at one end of the junction; a read error may be the cause. V usage is TRBV4-3 and J usage is TRBJ2-7; a weak D match, TRBD1 (6 bases). Germline CDR1 is LGHNA and CDR2 is YSLEER. The CDR3 spans 14 residues. The CDR3 spells CASSQRLRDTKTDF. Written as DNA, the CDR3 is TGCGCCAGCAGCCAGAGACTACGGGACACAAAAACGGATTTC.

The table lists this clonotype with a few counts. The rearrangement joins TRBV6-1 to TRBJ2-3; possible D gene TRBD2, 6 bases. Trimming pared 6 bases from V and 0 bases from J, leaving 16 bases between. CDR1 is MNHNS and CDR2 is SASEGT in the germline V gene. This CDR3 region has 16 residues. CDR3 protein: CASSPGTPSSTDTQYF. CDR3 coding DNA: TGTGCCAGCAGCCCCGGGACTCCATCTAGCACAGATACGCAGTATTTT.

V gene TRBV4-2 combines with J gene TRBJ2-1; TRBD2 matches 8 bases. Germline V gene data show CDR1 as LGHNA and CDR2 as YNFKEQ. The CDR3 extends over 17 amino acids. Trimming took 1 base from V and 3 from J; bases not matched to a gene: 8. The CDR3 region has the DNA TGTGCCAGCAGCCAAGTGGTCGGGGGGGCCCTCTACAATGAGCAGTTCTTC. Translating gives CASSQVVGGALYNEQFF.

The chain carries TRBV2 and TRBJ2-7; no clear D. The V and J ends lost 4 bases and 4 bases respectively, with 14 bases between them. The CDR3 has 14 amino acids. Germline CDR1 and CDR2: SNHLY and FYNNEI. CDR3 DNA sequence: TGTGCCAGCAGTGTTGAGGAAGCCCCGTACGAGCAGTACTTC. Translated: CASSVEEAPYEQYF.

The CDR3 reads CASSPRGVNSPLHF. The CDR3 region has the DNA TGTGCCAGCAGTCCAAGGGGTGTGAATTCACCCCTCCACTTT. The genes are TRBV27 and TRBJ1-6; maybe TRBD1 (5 bases). Germline values: CDR1 MNHEY, CDR2 SMNVEV (reference sequence). Trimming removed 5 bases from V and 7 bases from J, with 12 bases in between. The CDR3 is 14 amino acids.

This clonotype has at least ten counts. The chain carries TRBV7-8 and TRBJ2-1; 9 positions match TRBD2. The CDR3 is 15 residues long. V gave up 5 bases and J gave up 1 base; unmatched junction bases: 3. Germline loops: CDR1 SGHVS, CDR2 FQNEAQ. The CDR3 sequence is CASSHLAGSYNEQFF. The CDR3 bases are TGTGCCAGCAGCCATCTAGCGGGGTCCTACAATGAGCAGTTCTTC.

This clonotype was observed a few times. The V and J genes are TRBV14 and TRBJ2-3; D unclear. Trimming removed 4 bases at V and 10 bases at J, with 9 bases between. The germline V gene has CDR1 SGHDN and CDR2 FVKESK. The CDR3 has 11 amino acids. CDR3 bases: TGTGCCAGCAGCCGTGGGGTTGCGCAGTATTTT. Amino acid sequence: CASSRGVAQYF.

The CDR3 here is CASRLIGAQETQYF. The CDR3, as DNA: TGTGCCAGCAGACTTATTGGCGCCCAAGAGACCCAGTACTTC. The chain combines TRBV27 with TRBJ2-5; D gene ambiguous. CDR1 is MNHEY and CDR2 is SMNVEV in the germline V gene (reference sequence). Trimming took off 6 bases at V and 1 base at J, with 12 bases between the two ends. The CDR3 runs to 14 residues.

This clonotype turned up a few times. The chain joins TRBV3-1 to TRBJ2-3; TRBD2 aligns across 10 bases. Looked up from germline, CDR1 is LGHDT and CDR2 is YNNKEL (reference sequence). There are 16 residues in the CDR3. Losses at the gene ends were 4 bases for V and 4 bases for J; bases not matched to a gene: 8. As DNA, the CDR3 is TGTGCCAGCAGCCTCTTAAGCGGGGGGGCCCCAGATACGCAGTATTTT. The encoded protein is CASSLLSGGAPDTQYF.